The 4 T cell receptor beta chains presented below share a single source sample, sequenced in a study of control samples from healthy donors and cancer patients. Sequencing was performed with immunoSEQ multiplex PCR; in TCRdb, only in-frame clones are kept and a portion is missing. The table shows roughly 94,000 clones, with about four fifths occurring only once. The specimen was PBMCs. Source of these receptors: an older man with lung cancer.

The V call is TRBV5-1, the J call TRBJ1-1; unclear D gene. The germline CDR1 and CDR2 sequences are SGHRS and YFSETQ. The CDR3 consists of 14 residues. V lost 0 bases and J lost 7, with 13 bases in between. CDR3 sequence: CASSLVKGVGEAFF. CDR3 sequence (DNA): TGCGCCAGCAGCTTGGTAAAGGGTGTCGGTGAAGCTTTCTTT.

CDR3 coding DNA: TGTGCCAGCAGTCCATGGGCTTCCGATGGCTACACCTTC. It codes for CASSPWASDGYTF. The chain recombines TRBV12-3 or TRBV12-4 with TRBJ1-2; D is unclear. Trimming pared 5 bases from V and 6 bases from J, leaving 13 bases between. The CDR3 contains 13 residues.

J is TRBJ2-7 and V is TRBV5-8, with D possibly matching TRBD2 (5 bases). V was pared by 6 bases and J by 6 bases, with 16 bases between. Per germline, CDR1 SGHTS and CDR2 YDEGEE. The CDR3 loop spans 13 amino acids. The CDR3 is CASMGVSRVEQYF. The CDR3 DNA follows: TGTGCCAGCATGGGCGTGTCGAGGGTCGAGCAGTACTTC. The complete variable domain, with remaining parts taken from reference TRBV5-8 and TRBJ2-7, reads EAGVTQSPTHLIKTRGQQATLRCSPISGHTSVYWYQQALGLGLQFLLWYDEGEERNRGNFPPRFSGRQFPNYSSELNVNALELEDSALYLCASMGVSRVEQYFGPGTRLTVT.

This chain connects TRBV19 to TRBJ2-3; the match to TRBD2 covers 9 bases. The CDR3 runs to 13 residues. The V gene's germline CDR1 is LNHDA and CDR2 SQIVND (reference sequence). The V gene end was trimmed by 5 bases and the J gene end by 5 bases; junction bases not matched to a gene: 2. CDR3 DNA sequence: TGTGCCAGTAGTCCGACTAGCGGAGATACGCAGTATTTT. Protein product: CASSPTSGDTQYF.